The rows below give T cell receptor beta chains drawn from one sample of a study of cytomegalovirus exposure and HLA in healthy donors. Sequencing used immunoSEQ multiplex PCR; TCRdb keeps in-frame clones, though not all of them. The sample contains 180,000 or so clones, around 80% of which appear only once. The sample comprised PBMCs. The receptors were sampled from a woman younger than 45 in good health and CMV-seropositive. CDR3s include the opening cysteine and the closing phenylalanine or tryptophan. D genes are given only for firm matches. Size is stated for part of the rows, as once, few or many counts, or as a class when the clone is expanded.

abundance: NA; j_gene: TRBJ2-7; v_gene: TRBV4-3; len: 15; d_gene: TRBD1; CDR3aa: CASSQVGQGLDEQYF; CDR3nt: TGCGCCAGCAGCCAAGTGGGACAGGGGCTAGACGAGCAGTACTTC
abundance: NA; j_gene: TRBJ1-2; v_gene: TRBV2; len: 13; d_gene: NA; CDR3aa: CASSVDRAYGCTF; CDR3nt: TGTGCCAGCAGTGTGGACAGAGCTTATGGCTGCACCTTC
abundance: NA; j_gene: TRBJ2-3; v_gene: TRBV19; len: 15; d_gene: NA; CDR3aa: CASSIGGLSTDTQYF; CDR3nt: TGTGCCAGTAGTATAGGGGGACTTAGTACAGATACGCAGTATTTT
abundance: few; j_gene: TRBJ2-3; v_gene: TRBV19; len: 14; d_gene: TRBD2; CDR3aa: CASKAGDYTDTQYF; CDR3nt: TGTGCCAGTAAGGCCGGGGACTACACAGATACGCAGTATTTT
abundance: NA; j_gene: TRBJ2-1; v_gene: TRBV2; len: 12; d_gene: NA; CDR3aa: CASSDLGSGRFF; CDR3nt: TGTGCCAGCAGTGACTTGGGTAGCGGCCGGTTCTTC
abundance: NA; j_gene: TRBJ2-1; v_gene: TRBV5-1; len: 18; d_gene: TRBD2; CDR3aa: CASSLEGTSWGVYNEQFF; CDR3nt: TGCGCCAGCAGCTTGGAAGGGACTAGCTGGGGGGTATACAATGAGCAGTTCTTC
abundance: NA; j_gene: TRBJ1-6; v_gene: TRBV19; len: 14; d_gene: NA; CDR3aa: CASSIGQGHSPLHF; CDR3nt: TGTGCCAGTAGTATAGGGCAGGGTCATTCACCCCTCCACTTT
abundance: NA; j_gene: TRBJ2-1; v_gene: TRBV7-9; len: 16; d_gene: TRBD1; CDR3aa: CASSFGTGTIGSEQFF; CDR3nt: TGTGCCAGCAGCTTTGGGACAGGCACAATCGGGAGTGAGCAGTTCTTC
abundance: NA; j_gene: TRBJ2-7; v_gene: TRBV11-3; len: 15; d_gene: NA; CDR3aa: CASSLGRGPSSGQYF; CDR3nt: TGTGCCAGCAGCTTGGGGCGGGGGCCGTCGTCCGGGCAGTACTTC
abundance: NA; j_gene: TRBJ1-3; v_gene: TRBV7-2; len: 15; d_gene: NA; CDR3aa: CASRVRGSGGNTIYF; CDR3nt: TGTGCCAGCAGGGTCAGGGGATCTGGCGGAAACACCATATATTTT
abundance: NA; j_gene: TRBJ2-7; v_gene: TRBV27; len: 15; d_gene: TRBD2; CDR3aa: CASRGLAGGTYEQYF; CDR3nt: TGTGCCAGCCGGGGACTAGCGGGGGGCACCTACGAGCAGTACTTC
abundance: few; j_gene: TRBJ1-2; v_gene: TRBV7-6; len: 14; d_gene: TRBD1; CDR3aa: CASSLTGGSNGYTF; CDR3nt: TGTGCCAGCAGCTTGACAGGGGGTTCGAATGGCTACACCTTC
abundance: NA; j_gene: TRBJ1-4; v_gene: TRBV27; len: 14; d_gene: NA; CDR3aa: CASSTRALNEKLFF; CDR3nt: TGTGCCAGCAGTACCAGGGCCCTTAATGAAAAACTGTTTTTT
abundance: NA; j_gene: TRBJ2-1; v_gene: TRBV11-3; len: 15; d_gene: TRBD2; CDR3aa: CASSPSGGAGNEQFF; CDR3nt: TGTGCCAGCAGCCCGAGCGGGGGGGCCGGCAATGAGCAGTTCTTC
abundance: NA; j_gene: TRBJ2-1; v_gene: TRBV27; len: 18; d_gene: NA; CDR3aa: CASSFFGTPVGKGDEQFF; CDR3nt: TGTGCCAGCAGTTTCTTCGGGACTCCGGTCGGAAAGGGCGATGAGCAGTTCTTC
abundance: NA; j_gene: TRBJ2-3; v_gene: TRBV7-2; len: 15; d_gene: TRBD1; CDR3aa: CASSVTGESTDTQYF; CDR3nt: TGTGCCAGCAGCGTGACAGGGGAAAGCACAGATACGCAGTATTTT
abundance: NA; j_gene: TRBJ2-1; v_gene: TRBV18; len: 17; d_gene: TRBD2; CDR3aa: CASSHFTLAGVENEQFF; CDR3nt: TGTGCCAGCTCGCATTTCACCCTAGCGGGGGTCGAAAATGAGCAGTTCTTC
abundance: few; j_gene: TRBJ2-5; v_gene: TRBV7-8; len: 13; d_gene: NA; CDR3aa: CASIRRVGETQYF; CDR3nt: TGTGCCAGCATCCGGAGGGTTGGAGAGACCCAGTACTTC
abundance: many; j_gene: TRBJ1-1; v_gene: TRBV29-1; len: 13; d_gene: NA; CDR3aa: CSVEARGNTEAFF; CDR3nt: TGCAGCGTTGAAGCAAGGGGGAACACTGAAGCTTTCTTT
abundance: NA; j_gene: TRBJ1-1; v_gene: TRBV25-1; len: 16; d_gene: NA; CDR3aa: CASSEWVQGPRTEAFF; CDR3nt: TGTGCCAGCAGTGAATGGGTACAGGGCCCGAGAACTGAAGCTTTCTTT
abundance: NA; j_gene: TRBJ2-3; v_gene: TRBV7-9; len: 16; d_gene: TRBD2; CDR3aa: CASSLSRTSGGDTQYF; CDR3nt: TGTGCCAGCAGCTTATCGAGGACTAGCGGGGGGGATACGCAGTATTTT
abundance: few; j_gene: TRBJ1-3; v_gene: TRBV7-2; len: 15; d_gene: NA; CDR3aa: CASSLRQGSGNTIYF; CDR3nt: TGTGCCAGCAGCTTACGTCAGGGGTCCGGAAACACCATATATTTT
abundance: NA; j_gene: TRBJ1-2; v_gene: TRBV27; len: 13; d_gene: NA; CDR3aa: CASRRGGAYGYTF; CDR3nt: TGTGCCAGCAGACGGGGAGGGGCCTATGGCTACACCTTC
abundance: NA; j_gene: TRBJ1-2; v_gene: TRBV6-6; len: 13; d_gene: TRBD1; CDR3aa: CASSHGTGGGYTF; CDR3nt: TGTGCCAGCAGCCACGGGACAGGGGGAGGCTACACCTTC
abundance: NA; j_gene: TRBJ2-7; v_gene: TRBV5-4; len: 17; d_gene: TRBD1; CDR3aa: CASSLLVGTGISYEQYF; CDR3nt: TGTGCCAGCAGTTTGCTGGTCGGGACAGGGATCTCCTACGAGCAGTACTTC
abundance: once; j_gene: TRBJ2-1; v_gene: TRBV9; len: 16; d_gene: TRBD2; CDR3aa: CASSLSGTSGFNEQFF; CDR3nt: TGTGCCAGCAGCCTCTCCGGGACTAGCGGGTTCAATGAGCAGTTCTTC
abundance: once; j_gene: TRBJ1-1; v_gene: TRBV9; len: 14; d_gene: TRBD1; CDR3aa: CASKPDRGNTEAFF; CDR3nt: TGTGCCAGCAAACCGGACAGGGGGAACACTGAAGCTTTCTTT
abundance: NA; j_gene: TRBJ2-5; v_gene: TRBV11-2; len: 13; d_gene: NA; CDR3aa: CASSSQGYETQYF; CDR3nt: TGTGCCAGCAGCTCACAGGGATATGAGACCCAGTACTTC
abundance: once; j_gene: TRBJ2-7; v_gene: TRBV6-6; len: 14; d_gene: TRBD1; CDR3aa: CASSYGDRTYEQYF; CDR3nt: TGTGCCAGCAGTTACGGGGACAGGACCTACGAGCAGTACTTC
abundance: NA; j_gene: TRBJ1-2; v_gene: TRBV6-5; len: 15; d_gene: NA; CDR3aa: CASSNPDRTSGGYTF; CDR3nt: TGTGCCAGCAGTAACCCGGACAGAACATCAGGTGGCTACACCTTC
abundance: NA; j_gene: TRBJ2-3; v_gene: TRBV19; len: 15; d_gene: TRBD1; CDR3aa: CASRRTGDSTDTQYF; CDR3nt: TGTGCCAGCCGGCGGACAGGGGATTCCACAGATACGCAGTATTTT
abundance: NA; j_gene: TRBJ1-5; v_gene: TRBV19; len: 17; d_gene: NA; CDR3aa: CASSIALRGWRNQPQHF; CDR3nt: TGTGCCAGTAGTATAGCTCTACGGGGTTGGCGCAATCAGCCCCAGCATTTT
abundance: NA; j_gene: TRBJ1-2; v_gene: TRBV6-5; len: 16; d_gene: NA; CDR3aa: CASSYSTGGAVGGYTF; CDR3nt: TGTGCCAGCAGTTACTCGACGGGGGGGGCAGTTGGCGGCTACACCTTC
abundance: few; j_gene: TRBJ1-5; v_gene: TRBV12-5; len: 13; d_gene: NA; CDR3aa: CASGRAANQPQHF; CDR3nt: TGTGCTAGTGGTCGAGCCGCAAATCAGCCCCAGCATTTT
abundance: few; j_gene: TRBJ1-6; v_gene: TRBV18; len: 15; d_gene: NA; CDR3aa: CASSPKQGDNSPLHF; CDR3nt: TGTGCCAGCTCACCAAAGCAGGGTGATAATTCACCCCTCCACTTT
abundance: NA; j_gene: TRBJ1-3; v_gene: TRBV5-1; len: 15; d_gene: NA; CDR3aa: CASSSTGYSGNTIYF; CDR3nt: TGCGCCAGCAGCTCAACAGGATACTCTGGAAACACCATATATTTT
abundance: NA; j_gene: TRBJ2-5; v_gene: TRBV4-1; len: 17; d_gene: TRBD1; CDR3aa: CASSPRTRQGGFETQYF; CDR3nt: TGCGCCAGCAGCCCCCGGACGCGACAGGGGGGGTTTGAGACCCAGTACTTC
abundance: few; j_gene: TRBJ1-2; v_gene: TRBV12-5; len: 21; d_gene: TRBD1; CDR3aa: CASGFQVKNRDRGVFAHGYTF; CDR3nt: TGTGCTAGTGGCTTCCAAGTAAAAAACCGGGACAGGGGAGTTTTCGCGCATGGCTACACCTTC
abundance: NA; j_gene: TRBJ1-6; v_gene: TRBV10-3; len: 13; d_gene: NA; CDR3aa: CAITGTTASPLHF; CDR3nt: TGTGCCATCACCGGGACAACGGCTTCACCCCTCCACTTT
abundance: NA; j_gene: TRBJ2-7; v_gene: TRBV28; len: 12; d_gene: NA; CDR3aa: CASRTVSSEQYF; CDR3nt: TGTGCCAGCAGAACTGTGAGCTCCGAGCAGTACTTC
abundance: NA; j_gene: TRBJ2-2; v_gene: TRBV7-2; len: 16; d_gene: NA; CDR3aa: CASSSRGGRATGELFF; CDR3nt: TGTGCCAGCAGCTCGAGGGGGGGCAGGGCCACCGGGGAGCTGTTTTTT
abundance: NA; j_gene: TRBJ2-3; v_gene: TRBV4-2; len: 16; d_gene: TRBD2; CDR3aa: CASSSTSGGAWDTQYF; CDR3nt: TGTGCCAGCAGCTCCACTAGCGGGGGGGCCTGGGATACGCAGTATTTT
abundance: NA; j_gene: TRBJ1-2; v_gene: TRBV28; len: 18; d_gene: TRBD1; CDR3aa: CASSQGPGTGVFIYGYTF; CDR3nt: TGTGCCAGCAGCCAGGGGCCCGGGACAGGGGTCTTTATCTATGGCTACACCTTC
abundance: NA; j_gene: TRBJ2-3; v_gene: TRBV29-1; len: 13; d_gene: TRBD1; CDR3aa: CSVRGQSTDTQYF; CDR3nt: TGCAGCGTCAGGGGGCAGAGCACAGATACGCAGTATTTT
abundance: NA; j_gene: TRBJ1-6; v_gene: TRBV7-2; len: 15; d_gene: NA; CDR3aa: CASSSRTGNNSPLHF; CDR3nt: TGTGCCAGCAGCTCCCGGACGGGAAATAATTCACCCCTCCACTTT
abundance: NA; j_gene: TRBJ2-3; v_gene: TRBV11-2; len: 14; d_gene: NA; CDR3aa: CASSSTRGTDTQYF; CDR3nt: TGTGCCAGCAGCTCCACAAGGGGGACAGATACGCAGTATTTT
abundance: NA; j_gene: TRBJ1-2; v_gene: TRBV19; len: 14; d_gene: TRBD1; CDR3aa: CASSPGGRWDGYTF; CDR3nt: TGTGCCAGTAGTCCAGGGGGGAGGTGGGATGGCTACACCTTC
abundance: NA; j_gene: TRBJ2-7; v_gene: TRBV6-5; len: 13; d_gene: NA; CDR3aa: CASSKQETYEQYF; CDR3nt: TGTGCCAGCAGTAAACAGGAGACCTACGAGCAGTACTTC
abundance: few; j_gene: TRBJ2-3; v_gene: TRBV5-1; len: 16; d_gene: TRBD2; CDR3aa: CASSLVLSGDTDTQYF; CDR3nt: TGCGCCAGCAGCTTGGTATTGAGCGGGGACACAGATACGCAGTATTTT
abundance: NA; j_gene: TRBJ1-5; v_gene: TRBV19; len: 18; d_gene: NA; CDR3aa: CASSIVLRVGYSNQPQHF; CDR3nt: TGTGCCAGTAGTATAGTCCTCAGGGTCGGCTATAGCAATCAGCCCCAGCATTTT
abundance: NA; j_gene: TRBJ1-6; v_gene: TRBV13; len: 18; d_gene: TRBD1; CDR3aa: CASSSRTGKEGYNSPLHF; CDR3nt: TGTGCCAGCAGCTCCCGGACAGGGAAAGAGGGATATAATTCACCCCTCCACTTT
abundance: NA; j_gene: TRBJ2-5; v_gene: TRBV28; len: 18; d_gene: TRBD2; CDR3aa: CASTPQGLAGALQETQYF; CDR3nt: TGTGCCAGCACCCCCCAGGGGCTAGCGGGGGCCCTCCAAGAGACCCAGTACTTC
abundance: NA; j_gene: TRBJ1-2; v_gene: TRBV27; len: 15; d_gene: NA; CDR3aa: CASSFLGRTVGGYTF; CDR3nt: TGTGCCAGCAGTTTTCTGGGTCGGACAGTAGGAGGCTACACCTTC
abundance: few; j_gene: TRBJ2-1; v_gene: TRBV6-6; len: 14; d_gene: TRBD2; CDR3aa: CASSSSGSYNEQFF; CDR3nt: TGTGCCAGCAGTTCTAGCGGCTCCTACAATGAGCAGTTCTTC
abundance: NA; j_gene: TRBJ2-3; v_gene: TRBV4-1; len: 15; d_gene: NA; CDR3aa: CASSSVSIVTDTQYF; CDR3nt: TGCGCCAGCAGCTCCGTATCTATCGTCACAGATACGCAGTATTTT
abundance: NA; j_gene: TRBJ2-5; v_gene: TRBV18; len: 12; d_gene: NA; CDR3aa: CASSLTLGPQYF; CDR3nt: TGTGCCAGCTCACTGACTCTGGGGCCCCAGTACTTC
abundance: NA; j_gene: TRBJ2-6; v_gene: TRBV4-3; len: 15; d_gene: NA; CDR3aa: CASSQGTSGANVLTF; CDR3nt: TGCGCCAGCAGCCAAGGGACTTCTGGGGCCAACGTCCTGACTTTC